This T cell receptor (beta chain) originates from a study of T cells after yellow fever vaccination. This clonotype was seen a few times. This CDR3 contains 15 residues. Germline loops: CDR1 SGHTS, CDR2 YDEGEE. Germline trimming cut 5 bases from V and 5 bases from J; bases unmatched to any gene: 8. Via MiXCR, TCRdb re-called the 5' RACE reads, giving one row per CDR3 protein. The sample shows 400,000 or so distinct CDR3 sequences, around a tenth of them seen only once. The input for sequencing was PBMCs, taken on the day of the first yellow fever vaccination. The TCR was taken from a man in his late teens or twenties who received the YFV17D yellow fever vaccine. The chain has TRBV5-8 and TRBJ2-1, with 9 bases aligning to TRBD1. The CDR3 region has the DNA TGTGCCAGCAGGGAACCGGGACAGGGACACAATGAGCAGTTCTTC. Encoded protein: CASREPGQGHNEQFF.